The source of this T cell receptor (beta chain) is a study of technical replicates of blood from a few donors. Per the germline V gene, CDR1 is SNHLY and CDR2 is FYNNEI. V gave up 5 bases and J gave up 7 bases; unmatched junction bases: 10. The CDR3 is 14 amino acids. Repertoires were generated with immunoSEQ multiplex PCR, while TCRdb's copy carries only in-frame clones and drops some. This table has around 61,000 clones, approximately 97% appearing once. Source material: T cells isolated from PBMCs. This clonotype originated in a human donor in good health. The J gene is TRBJ2-7, the V gene TRBV2; 8 nucleotides line up with TRBD2. The CDR3 is CASSRTSTVGEQYF. CDR3 DNA sequence: TGTGCCAGCAGTCGGACTAGCACCGTAGGAGAGCAGTACTTC.